The 9 T cell receptor beta chains presented below share a single source sample, sequenced in a study of response to subunit inactivated influenza vaccine. TCRdb processed the RT-PCR reads anew with MiXCR; each CDR3 protein has one entry. Here the sample spans about 520,000 distinct CDR3 sequences, 7.2% being singletons. Sequencing was performed on PBMCs from blood, taken less than 25 months after vaccination. The receptor set was obtained from a man aged 45 to 75 who received an inactivated influenza vaccine.

This clonotype was detected ten times or more. J is TRBJ2-1 and V is TRBV9, with TRBD2 identical over 9 bases. The germline V gene encodes CDR1 SGDLS and CDR2 YYNGEE. The length of the CDR3 is 16 residues. Germline trimming cut 4 bases from V and 2 bases from J; bases unmatched to any gene: 7. The CDR3 loop is CASSPYSGSTYNEQFF. CDR3 bases: TGTGCCAGCAGCCCATATAGCGGGAGCACCTACAATGAGCAGTTCTTC.

This clonotype has a count of ten or more. The V call is TRBV9, the J call TRBJ2-7; D ambiguous. With 4 bases removed from V and 2 bases from J, the gap between germline ends came to 10 bases. CDR3 length: 13 residues. The germline gives CDR1 SGDLS, CDR2 YYNGEE. The CDR3 DNA follows: TGTGCCAGCAGCCGCGGACCAACCTACGAGCAGTACTTC. Translation: CASSRGPTYEQYF. The full variable domain, completed using reference TRBV9 and TRBJ2-7, is DSGVTQTPKHLITATGQRVTLRCSPRSGDLSVYWYQQSLDQGLQFLIQYYNGEERAKGNILERFSAQQFPDLHSELNLSSLELGDSALYFCASSRGPTYEQYFGPGTRLTVT.

This clonotype was recorded a few times. The chain employs TRBV9 and TRBJ2-5; TRBD1 aligns across 7 bases. The CDR3 has 18 residues. Trimming at V came to 3 bases and at J to 2 bases, leaving 16 bases not matched to a gene. Germline V gene sequence: CDR1 SGDLS, CDR2 YYNGEE. The DNA for the CDR3 is TGTGCCAGCAGCGCTAGCCTTGCTTTTAGGGGGCGGCAAGAGACCCAGTACTTC. It codes for CASSASLAFRGRQETQYF.

This clonotype was seen more than once but under ten times. The V and J genes are TRBV5-1 and TRBJ2-7, with D hard to call. This CDR3 spans 15 amino acids. Trimming removed 3 bases at V and 2 bases at J, with 15 bases between. The germline V gene has CDR1 SGHRS and CDR2 YFSETQ. The CDR3 DNA sequence: TGCGCCAGCAGCTCCGAACCGCACAGTACCTACGAGCAGTACTTC. Protein: CASSSEPHSTYEQYF.

This clonotype was recorded many times. V is TRBV10-3 and J is TRBJ2-7; 8 positions agree with TRBD1. This CDR3 has 15 amino acids. J gave up 0 bases and V 6 bases, and 7 bases lay outside the gene matches. Germline CDR1 ENHRY, CDR2 SYGVKD. DNA of the CDR3: TGTGCCATCAGCGGGACAGGTGAGAGCTCCTACGAGCAGTACTTC. Its protein product is CAISGTGESSYEQYF.

This clonotype has more than one count but fewer than ten. The CDR3 here is CASRQTGGSNQPQHF. In nucleotides, the CDR3 is TGCGCCAGCAGACAGACAGGGGGTAGCAATCAGCCCCAGCATTTT. The rearrangement joins TRBV10-2 to TRBJ1-5, with TRBD1 matching over 9 bases. V lost 6 bases, J lost 0 bases, and 3 bases stayed unmatched. Germline V gene lookup returns CDR1 WSHSY and CDR2 SAAADI. The CDR3 has 15 residues.

This clonotype appeared many times. This chain uses TRBV4-3 with TRBJ2-4, with D possibly matching TRBD1 (7 bases). The germline gives CDR1 LGHNA, CDR2 YSLEER. This CDR3 is built from 21 residues. The V and J ends lost 3 bases and 0 bases respectively, with 27 bases between them. CDR3 protein: CASSQSWVKRATGLAKNIQYF. Here the CDR3 DNA reads TGCGCCAGCAGCCAGTCATGGGTGAAGCGGGCGACAGGGTTAGCCAAAAACATTCAGTACTTC.

The chain is built from TRBV2 and TRBJ2-5; the D gene could be TRBD1 or TRBD2 (5 bases each). The V end was cut by 1 base, the J end by 4 bases, with 19 bases between. The CDR3 consists of 17 residues. Germline CDR1 is SNHLY and CDR2 is FYNNEI. The CDR3 sequence: CASSEVTPGTRGETQYF. The DNA for the CDR3 is TGTGCCAGCAGTGAAGTAACTCCGGGTACGAGGGGAGAGACCCAGTACTTC.

This clonotype appeared many times. DNA of the CDR3: TGTGCCAGCAGCCAGAGGGATGGGGCGCGGGTTGGCTACACCTTC. Its translation is CASSQRDGARVGYTF. The chain has TRBV7-2 and TRBJ1-2, with D tentatively TRBD1 (5 bases). V shed 5 bases and J shed 7 bases, with 20 bases lying between them. The CDR3 extends over 15 amino acids. Germline V gene sequence: CDR1 SGHTA, CDR2 FQGNSA. The full variable domain, in which reference TRBV7-2 and TRBJ1-2 provide the parts outside the CDR3, is GAGVSQSPSNKVTEKGKDVELRCDPISGHTALYWYRQSLGQGLEFLIYFQGNSAPDKSGLPSDRFSAERTGGSVSTLTIQRTQQEDSAVYLCASSQRDGARVGYTFGSGTRLTVV.